This T cell receptor beta chain was retrieved from a study of CD8+CD57+ T cells in acquired aplastic anemia. Study details: For CD4+ cells, healthy donors had an average of about 10 million reads.

About this clonotype: Its cognate antigen is unknown.

Study-wide points: Overlapping CD8+ CDR3 repertoires of patients and controls contained nearly 30 shared sequences.

CDR3 length: 11 residues. Per the germline V gene, CDR1 is GTSNPN and CDR2 is SVGIG (reference sequence). V was clipped by 0 bases and J by 8 bases, with 7 bases between them. The template for TCR beta VDJ and CDR3 sequence profiling was genomic DNA. A single record per CDR3 protein comes from TCRdb applying MiXCR to the reads. The sample has about 210,000 distinct CDR3 sequences, 34% seen once. The receptor was derived from a human donor in good health, serving as a control. The sample consisted of sorted CD4+, CD8+, or CD8+CD57+ T cells (not recorded which) from PBMCs. The gene calls are TRBV30 and TRBJ1-2; D ambiguous. CDR3: CAWSVWEGYTF. The CDR3 DNA reads TGTGCCTGGAGTGTTTGGGAGGGCTACACCTTC.